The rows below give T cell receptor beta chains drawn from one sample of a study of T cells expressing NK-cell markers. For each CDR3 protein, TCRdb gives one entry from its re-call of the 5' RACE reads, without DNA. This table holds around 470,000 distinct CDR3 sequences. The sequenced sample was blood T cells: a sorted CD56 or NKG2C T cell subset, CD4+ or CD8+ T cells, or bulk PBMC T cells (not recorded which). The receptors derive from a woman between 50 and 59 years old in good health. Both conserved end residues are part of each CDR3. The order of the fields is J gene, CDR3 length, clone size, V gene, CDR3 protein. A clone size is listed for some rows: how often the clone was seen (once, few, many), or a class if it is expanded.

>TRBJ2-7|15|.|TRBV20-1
CSARALQGAAYEQYF
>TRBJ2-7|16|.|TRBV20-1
CSARLAGQGPWYEQYF
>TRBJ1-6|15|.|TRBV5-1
CASRDREALDSPLHF
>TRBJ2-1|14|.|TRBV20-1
CSAQTPGWGNEQFF
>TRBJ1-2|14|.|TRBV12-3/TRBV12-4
CASSLAQMTDGYTF
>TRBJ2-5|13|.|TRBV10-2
CASRGTGEETQYF
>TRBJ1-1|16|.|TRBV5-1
CASRRQGNLQNTEAFF
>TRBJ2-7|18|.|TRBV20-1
CSAKPPYGLAGTSYEQYF
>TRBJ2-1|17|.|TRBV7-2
CASSLEIAVMVGNEQFF
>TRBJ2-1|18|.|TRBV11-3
CASSFEGPSGSKNNEQFF
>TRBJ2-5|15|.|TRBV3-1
CASGRARSNQETQYF
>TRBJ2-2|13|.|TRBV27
CASSSPSGGELFF
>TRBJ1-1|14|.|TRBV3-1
CASSQGRRNTEAFF
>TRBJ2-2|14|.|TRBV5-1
CASKSERGTGELFF
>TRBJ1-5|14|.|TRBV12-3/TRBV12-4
CASSFGQVDQPQHF
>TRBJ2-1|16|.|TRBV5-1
CASSFTSGSGYNEQFF
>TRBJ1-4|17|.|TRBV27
CASSPLSGSALGEKLFF
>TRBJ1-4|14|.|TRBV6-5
CASSYSRNNEKLFF
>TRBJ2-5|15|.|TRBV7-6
CASSLSGRLLETQYF
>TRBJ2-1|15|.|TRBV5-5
CASSLVGGTYNEQFF
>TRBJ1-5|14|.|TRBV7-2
CASSWRAGDQPQHF
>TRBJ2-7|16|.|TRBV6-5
CASSSPGGALSYEQYF
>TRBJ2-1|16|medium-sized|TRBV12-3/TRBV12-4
CASSYIETSGDNEQFF
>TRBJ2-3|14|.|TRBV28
CASSADRGLATQYF
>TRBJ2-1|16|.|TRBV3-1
CASSRQTSGFYNEQFF
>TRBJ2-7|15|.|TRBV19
CASSILGTPPYEQYF
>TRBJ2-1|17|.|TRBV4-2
CASSQVFSGRYSNEQFF
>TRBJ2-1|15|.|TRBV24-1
CATGYSGLSYNEQFF
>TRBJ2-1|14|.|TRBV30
CAQRSIGLYNEQFF
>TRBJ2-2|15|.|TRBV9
CASSPLGWDTGELFF
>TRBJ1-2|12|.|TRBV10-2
CASSEMAYGYTF
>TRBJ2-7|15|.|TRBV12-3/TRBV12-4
CASSLTSGSSYEQYF
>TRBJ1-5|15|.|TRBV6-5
CASSYDRVGSQPQHF
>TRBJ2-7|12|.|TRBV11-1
CASTFDGYEQYF
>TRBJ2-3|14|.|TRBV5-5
CASSRTGFGDTQYF
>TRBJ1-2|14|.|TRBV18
CASSPPDRIYGYTF
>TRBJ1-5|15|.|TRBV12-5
CASGLGDREDQPQHF